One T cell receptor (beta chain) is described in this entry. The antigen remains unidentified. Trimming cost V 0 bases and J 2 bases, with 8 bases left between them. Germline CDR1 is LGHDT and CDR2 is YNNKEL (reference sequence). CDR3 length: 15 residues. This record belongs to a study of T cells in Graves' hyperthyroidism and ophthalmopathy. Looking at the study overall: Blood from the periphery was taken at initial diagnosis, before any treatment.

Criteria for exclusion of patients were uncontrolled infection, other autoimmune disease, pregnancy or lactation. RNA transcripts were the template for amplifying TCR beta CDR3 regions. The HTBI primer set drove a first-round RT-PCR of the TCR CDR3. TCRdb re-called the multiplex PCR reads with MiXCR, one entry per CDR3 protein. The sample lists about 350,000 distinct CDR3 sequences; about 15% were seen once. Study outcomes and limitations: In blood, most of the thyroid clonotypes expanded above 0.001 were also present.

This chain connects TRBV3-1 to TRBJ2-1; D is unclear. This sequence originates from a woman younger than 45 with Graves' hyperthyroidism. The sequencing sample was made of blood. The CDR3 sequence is CASSQDLGTYNEQFF. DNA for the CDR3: TGTGCCAGCAGCCAAGATCTAGGTACCTACAATGAGCAGTTCTTC.